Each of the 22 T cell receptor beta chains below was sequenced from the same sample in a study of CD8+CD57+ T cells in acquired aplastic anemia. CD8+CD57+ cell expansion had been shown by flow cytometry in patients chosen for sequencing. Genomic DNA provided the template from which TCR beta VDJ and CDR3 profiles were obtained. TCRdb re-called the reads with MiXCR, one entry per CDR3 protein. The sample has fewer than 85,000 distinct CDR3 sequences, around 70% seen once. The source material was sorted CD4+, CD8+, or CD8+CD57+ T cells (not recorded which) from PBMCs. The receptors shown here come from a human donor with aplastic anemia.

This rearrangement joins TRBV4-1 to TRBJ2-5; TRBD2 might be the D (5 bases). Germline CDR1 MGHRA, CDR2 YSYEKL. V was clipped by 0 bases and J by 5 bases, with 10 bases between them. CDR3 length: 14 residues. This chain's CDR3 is CASSQDRERETQYF. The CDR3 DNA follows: TGCGCCAGCAGCCAAGACCGGGAACGGGAGACCCAGTACTTC.

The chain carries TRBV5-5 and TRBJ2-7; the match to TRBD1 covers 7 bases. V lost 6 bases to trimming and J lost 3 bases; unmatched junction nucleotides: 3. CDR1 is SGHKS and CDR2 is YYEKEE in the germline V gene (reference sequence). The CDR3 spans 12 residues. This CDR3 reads CASNRGYYEQYF. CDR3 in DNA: TGTGCCAGCAACAGGGGCTACTACGAGCAGTACTTC.

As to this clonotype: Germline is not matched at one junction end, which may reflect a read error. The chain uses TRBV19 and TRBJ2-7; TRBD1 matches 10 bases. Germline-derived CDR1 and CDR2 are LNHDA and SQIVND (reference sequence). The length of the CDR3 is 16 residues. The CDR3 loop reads CASSQAHGTGVPEQYF. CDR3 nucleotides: TGCGCCAGCAGCCAAGCACACGGGACAGGGGTTCCCGAGCAGTACTTC. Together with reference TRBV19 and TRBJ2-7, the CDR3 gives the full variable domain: DGGITQSPKYLFRKEGQNVTLSCEQNLNHDAMYWYRQDPGQGLRLIYYSQIVNDFQKGDIAEGYSVSREKKESFPLTVTSAQKNPTAFYLCASSQAHGTGVPEQYFGPGTRLTVT.

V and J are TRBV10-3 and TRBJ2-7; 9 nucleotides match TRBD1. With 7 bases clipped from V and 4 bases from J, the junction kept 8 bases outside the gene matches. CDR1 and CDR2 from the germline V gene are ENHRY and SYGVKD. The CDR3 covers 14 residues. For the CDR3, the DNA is TGTGCCATCAATCCGGGACAGGGTTTATACGAGCAGTACTTC. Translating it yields CAINPGQGLYEQYF.

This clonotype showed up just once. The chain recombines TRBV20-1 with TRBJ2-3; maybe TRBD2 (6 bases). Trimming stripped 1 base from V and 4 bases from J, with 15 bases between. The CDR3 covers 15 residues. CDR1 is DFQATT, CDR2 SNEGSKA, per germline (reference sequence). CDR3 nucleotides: TGCAGTGCTAGAGTTCCACGGGAGTCCCCAGATACGCAGTATTTT. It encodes CSARVPRESPDTQYF.

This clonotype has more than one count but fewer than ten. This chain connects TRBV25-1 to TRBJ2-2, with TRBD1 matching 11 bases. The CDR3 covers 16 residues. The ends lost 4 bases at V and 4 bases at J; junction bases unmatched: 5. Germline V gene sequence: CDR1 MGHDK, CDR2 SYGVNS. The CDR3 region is CASSVGQGAGTGELFF. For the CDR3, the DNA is TGTGCCAGCAGTGTCGGACAGGGGGCAGGCACCGGGGAGCTGTTTTTT.

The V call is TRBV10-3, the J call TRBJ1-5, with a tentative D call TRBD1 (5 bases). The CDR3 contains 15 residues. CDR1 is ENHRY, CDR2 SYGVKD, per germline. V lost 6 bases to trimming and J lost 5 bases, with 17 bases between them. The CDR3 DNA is TGTGCCATCAGGAAGACCGGGACGGAGGATCAGCCCCAGCATTTT. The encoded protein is CAIRKTGTEDQPQHF.

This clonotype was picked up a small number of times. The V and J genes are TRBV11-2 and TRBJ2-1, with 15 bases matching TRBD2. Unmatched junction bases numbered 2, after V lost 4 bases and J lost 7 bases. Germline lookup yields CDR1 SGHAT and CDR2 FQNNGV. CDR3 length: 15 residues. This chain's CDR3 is CASSSGLAGGNEQFF. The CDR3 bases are TGTGCCAGCAGCTCTGGACTAGCGGGGGGGAATGAGCAGTTCTTC.

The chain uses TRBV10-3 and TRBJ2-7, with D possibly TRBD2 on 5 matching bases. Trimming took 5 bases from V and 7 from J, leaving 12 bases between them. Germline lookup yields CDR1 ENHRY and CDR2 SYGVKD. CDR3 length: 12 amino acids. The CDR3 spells CAISRSEREQYF. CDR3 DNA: TGTGCCATCAGTCGGAGTGAGCGGGAGCAGTACTTC.

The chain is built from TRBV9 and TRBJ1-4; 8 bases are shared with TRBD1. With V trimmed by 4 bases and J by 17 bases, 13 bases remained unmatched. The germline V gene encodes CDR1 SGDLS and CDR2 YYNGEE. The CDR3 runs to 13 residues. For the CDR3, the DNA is TGTGCCAGCAGCTCACCCGGGACAGGCGCTTTATTTTTT. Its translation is CASSSPGTGALFF.

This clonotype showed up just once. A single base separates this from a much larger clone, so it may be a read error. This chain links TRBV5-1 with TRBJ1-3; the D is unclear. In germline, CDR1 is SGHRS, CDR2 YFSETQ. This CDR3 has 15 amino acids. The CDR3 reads CACSGGEASGNTIYF. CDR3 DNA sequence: TGCGCCTGCAGCGGTGGCGAGGCCTCTGGAAACACCATATATTTT.

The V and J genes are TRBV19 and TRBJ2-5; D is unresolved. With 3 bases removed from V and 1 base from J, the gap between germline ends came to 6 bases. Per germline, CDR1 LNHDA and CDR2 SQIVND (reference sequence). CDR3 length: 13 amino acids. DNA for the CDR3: TGTGCCAGTAGTATTTCGACCCAAGAGACCCAGTACTTC. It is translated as CASSISTQETQYF.

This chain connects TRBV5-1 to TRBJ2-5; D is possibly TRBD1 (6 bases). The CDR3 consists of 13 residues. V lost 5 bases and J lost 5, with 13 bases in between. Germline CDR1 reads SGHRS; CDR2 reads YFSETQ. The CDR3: CASSSDRWETQYF. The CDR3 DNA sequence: TGCGCCAGCAGTTCGGACAGATGGGAGACCCAGTACTTC. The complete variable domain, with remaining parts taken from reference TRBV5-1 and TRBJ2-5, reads KAGVTQTPRYLIKTRGQQVTLSCSPISGHRSVSWYQQTPGQGLQFLFEYFSETQRNKGNFPGRFSGRQFSNSRSEMNVSTLELGDSALYLCASSSDRWETQYFGPGTRLLVL.

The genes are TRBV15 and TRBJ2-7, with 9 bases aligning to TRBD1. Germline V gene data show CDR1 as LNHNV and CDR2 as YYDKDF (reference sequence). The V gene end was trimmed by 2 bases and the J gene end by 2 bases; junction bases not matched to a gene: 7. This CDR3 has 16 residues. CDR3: CATSRTGGTPTYEQYF. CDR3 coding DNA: TGTGCCACCAGCAGAACAGGGGGCACCCCTACCTACGAGCAGTACTTC.

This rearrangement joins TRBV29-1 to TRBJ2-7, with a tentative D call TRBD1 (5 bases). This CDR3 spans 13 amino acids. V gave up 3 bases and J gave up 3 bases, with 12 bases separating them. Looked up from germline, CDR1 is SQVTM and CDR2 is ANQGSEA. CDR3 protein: CSVEKGTGYEQYF. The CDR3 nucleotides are TGCAGCGTTGAGAAGGGCACAGGCTACGAGCAGTACTTC.

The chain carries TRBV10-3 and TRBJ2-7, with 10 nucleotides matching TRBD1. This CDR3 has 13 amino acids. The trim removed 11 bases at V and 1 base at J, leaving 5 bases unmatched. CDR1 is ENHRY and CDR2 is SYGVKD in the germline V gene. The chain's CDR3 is CAAGQGGSYEQYF. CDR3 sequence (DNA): TGTGCCGCAGGACAGGGGGGGTCCTACGAGCAGTACTTC.

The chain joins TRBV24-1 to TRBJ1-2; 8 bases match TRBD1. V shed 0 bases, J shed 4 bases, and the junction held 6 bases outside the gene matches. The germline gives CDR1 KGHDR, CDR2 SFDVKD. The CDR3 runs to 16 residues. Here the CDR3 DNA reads TGTGCCACCAGTGATTTGCTACAAACAGGGGGCTATGGCTACACCTTC. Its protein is CATSDLLQTGGYGYTF.

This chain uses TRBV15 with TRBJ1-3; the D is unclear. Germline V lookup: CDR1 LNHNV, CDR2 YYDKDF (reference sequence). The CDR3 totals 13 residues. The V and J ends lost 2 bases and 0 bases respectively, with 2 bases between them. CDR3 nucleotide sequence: TGTGCCACCAGCAGAAGCTCTGGAAACACCATATATTTT. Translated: CATSRSSGNTIYF.

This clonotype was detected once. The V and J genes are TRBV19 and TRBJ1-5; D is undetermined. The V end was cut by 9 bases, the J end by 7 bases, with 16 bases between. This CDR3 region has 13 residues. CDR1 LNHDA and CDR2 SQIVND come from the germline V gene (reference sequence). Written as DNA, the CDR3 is TGTGCCAGCCGGCGGGAGGGAGAACAGCCCCAGCATTTT. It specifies CASRREGEQPQHF.

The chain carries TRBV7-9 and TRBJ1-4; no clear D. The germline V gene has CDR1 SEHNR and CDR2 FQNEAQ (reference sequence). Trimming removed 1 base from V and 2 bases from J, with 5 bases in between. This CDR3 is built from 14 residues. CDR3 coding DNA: TGTGCCAGCAGCTTAGAACAGACTAATGAAAAACTGTTTTTT. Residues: CASSLEQTNEKLFF. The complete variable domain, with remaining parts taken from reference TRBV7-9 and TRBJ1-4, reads DTGVSQNPRHKITKRGQNVTFRCDPISEHNRLYWYRQTLGQGPEFLTYFQNEAQLEKSRLLSDRFSAERPKGSFSTLEIQRTEQGDSAMYLCASSLEQTNEKLFFGSGTQLSVL.

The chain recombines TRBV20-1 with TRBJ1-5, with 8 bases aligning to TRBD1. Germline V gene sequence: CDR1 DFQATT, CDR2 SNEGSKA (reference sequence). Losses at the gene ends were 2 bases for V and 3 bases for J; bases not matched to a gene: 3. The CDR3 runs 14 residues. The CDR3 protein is CSARQGAFNQPQHF. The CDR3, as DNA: TGCAGTGCTAGACAGGGGGCCTTCAATCAGCCCCAGCATTTT.

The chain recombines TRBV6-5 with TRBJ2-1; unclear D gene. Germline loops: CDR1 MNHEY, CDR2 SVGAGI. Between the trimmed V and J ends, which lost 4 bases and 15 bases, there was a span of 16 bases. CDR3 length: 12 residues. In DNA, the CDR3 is TGTGCCAGCAGTTTCAAGGGCTATTCGGGGTTCTTC. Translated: CASSFKGYSGFF.